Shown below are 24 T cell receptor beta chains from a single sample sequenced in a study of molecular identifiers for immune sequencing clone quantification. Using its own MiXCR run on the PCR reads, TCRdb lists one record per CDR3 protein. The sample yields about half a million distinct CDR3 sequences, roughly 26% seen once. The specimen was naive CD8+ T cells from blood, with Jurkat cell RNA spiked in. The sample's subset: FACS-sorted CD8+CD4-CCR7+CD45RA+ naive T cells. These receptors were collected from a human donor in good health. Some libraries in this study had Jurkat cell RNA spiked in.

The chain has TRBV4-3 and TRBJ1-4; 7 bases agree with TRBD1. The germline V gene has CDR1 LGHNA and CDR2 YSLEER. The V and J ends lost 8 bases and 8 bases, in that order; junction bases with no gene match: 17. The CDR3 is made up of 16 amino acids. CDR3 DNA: TGCGCCAGCGGCCCTCTAGGACAGGTACAGCGGGAAAAACTGTTTTTT. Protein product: CASGPLGQVQREKLFF.

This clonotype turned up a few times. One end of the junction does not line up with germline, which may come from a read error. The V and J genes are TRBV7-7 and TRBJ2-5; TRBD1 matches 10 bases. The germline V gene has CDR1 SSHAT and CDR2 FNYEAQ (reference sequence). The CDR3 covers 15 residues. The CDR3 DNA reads TGTGCTAGCAGCTTGACGACAGGGGGCGTTGAGACCCAGTACTTC. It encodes CASSLTTGGVETQYF.

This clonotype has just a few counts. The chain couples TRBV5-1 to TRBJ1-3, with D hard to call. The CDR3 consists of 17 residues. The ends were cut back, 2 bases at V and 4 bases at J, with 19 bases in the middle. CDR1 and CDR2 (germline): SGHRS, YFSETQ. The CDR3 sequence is CASSFTSLLDPGNTIYF. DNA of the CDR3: TGCGCCAGCAGCTTCACTTCTCTCTTAGACCCGGGAAACACCATATATTTT.

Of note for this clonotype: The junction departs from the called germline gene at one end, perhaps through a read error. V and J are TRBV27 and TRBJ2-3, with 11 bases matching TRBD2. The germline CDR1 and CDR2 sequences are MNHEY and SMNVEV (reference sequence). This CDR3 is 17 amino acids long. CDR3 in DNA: TGTGCCAGCAGTATATCGGCGACTAGCGGGGATTCAGATACGCAGTATTTT. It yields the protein CASSISATSGDSDTQYF.

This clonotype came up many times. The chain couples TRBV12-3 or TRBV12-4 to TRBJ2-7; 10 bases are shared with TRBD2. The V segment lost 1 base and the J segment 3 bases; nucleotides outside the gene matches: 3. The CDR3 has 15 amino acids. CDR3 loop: CASSLGAGGVYEQYF. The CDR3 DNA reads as TGTGCCAGCAGTTTAGGAGCGGGAGGGGTCTACGAGCAGTACTTC.

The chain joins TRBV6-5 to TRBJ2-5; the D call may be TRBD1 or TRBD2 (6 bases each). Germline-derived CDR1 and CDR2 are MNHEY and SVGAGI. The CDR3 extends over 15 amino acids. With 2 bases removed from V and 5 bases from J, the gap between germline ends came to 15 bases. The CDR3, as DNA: TGTGCCAGCAGTTACAATTCGGGGGCCGGGGAGACCCAGTACTTC. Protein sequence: CASSYNSGAGETQYF.

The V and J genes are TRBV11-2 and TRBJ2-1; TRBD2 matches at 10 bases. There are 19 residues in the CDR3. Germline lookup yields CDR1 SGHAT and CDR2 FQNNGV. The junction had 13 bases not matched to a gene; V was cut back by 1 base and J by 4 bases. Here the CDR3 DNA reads TGTGCCAGCAGCTTAGCACGACCCGGGGAGCGGGGGGGGTACAATGAGCAGTTCTTC. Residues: CASSLARPGERGGYNEQFF.

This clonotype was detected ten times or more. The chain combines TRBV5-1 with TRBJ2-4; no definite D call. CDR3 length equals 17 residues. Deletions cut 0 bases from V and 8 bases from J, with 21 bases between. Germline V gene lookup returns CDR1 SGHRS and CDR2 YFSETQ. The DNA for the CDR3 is TGCGCCAGCAGCTTGGTAGGGCAGATCACCCCGTGGTACATTCAGTACTTC. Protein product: CASSLVGQITPWYIQYF.

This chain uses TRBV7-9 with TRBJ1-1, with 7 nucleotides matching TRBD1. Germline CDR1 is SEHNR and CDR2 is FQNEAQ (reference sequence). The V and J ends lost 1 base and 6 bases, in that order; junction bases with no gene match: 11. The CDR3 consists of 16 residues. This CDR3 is CASSLVVVGTVAEAFF. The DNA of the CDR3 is TGTGCCAGCAGCTTAGTTGTAGTGGGGACAGTTGCTGAAGCTTTCTTT.

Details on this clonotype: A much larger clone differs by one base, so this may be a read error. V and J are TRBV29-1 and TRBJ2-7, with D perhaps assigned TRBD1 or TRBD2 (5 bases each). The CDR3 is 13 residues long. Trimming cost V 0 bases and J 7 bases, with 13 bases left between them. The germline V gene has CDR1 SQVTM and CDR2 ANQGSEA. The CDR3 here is CSVEDLGTQEQYF. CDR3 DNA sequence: TGCAGCGTTGAAGATCTGGGGACCCAAGAGCAGTACTTC.

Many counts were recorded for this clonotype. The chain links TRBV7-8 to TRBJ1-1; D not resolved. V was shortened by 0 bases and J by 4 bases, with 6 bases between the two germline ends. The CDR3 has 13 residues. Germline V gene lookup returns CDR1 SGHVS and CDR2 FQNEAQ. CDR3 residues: CASSLAIGTEAFF. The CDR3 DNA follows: TGTGCCAGCAGCTTAGCCATAGGCACTGAAGCTTTCTTT.

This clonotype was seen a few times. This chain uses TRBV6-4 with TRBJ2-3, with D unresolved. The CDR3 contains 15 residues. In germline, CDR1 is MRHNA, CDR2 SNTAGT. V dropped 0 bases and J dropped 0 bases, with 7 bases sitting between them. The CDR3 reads CASSDSKASTDTQYF. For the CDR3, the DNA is TGTGCCAGCAGTGACTCGAAGGCTAGCACAGATACGCAGTATTTT.

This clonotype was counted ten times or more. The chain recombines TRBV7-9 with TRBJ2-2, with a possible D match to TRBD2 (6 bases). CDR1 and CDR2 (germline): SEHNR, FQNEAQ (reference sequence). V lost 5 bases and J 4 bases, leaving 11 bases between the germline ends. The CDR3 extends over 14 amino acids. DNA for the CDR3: TGTGCCAGCAGCGGGACTCCCGGCACCGGGGAGCTGTTTTTT. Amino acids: CASSGTPGTGELFF.

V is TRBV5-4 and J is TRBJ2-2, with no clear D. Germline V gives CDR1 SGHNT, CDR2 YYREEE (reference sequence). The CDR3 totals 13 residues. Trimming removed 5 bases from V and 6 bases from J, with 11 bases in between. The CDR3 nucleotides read TGTGCCAGCAGAGAAGCACCTGCCGGGGAGCTGTTTTTT. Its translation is CASREAPAGELFF.

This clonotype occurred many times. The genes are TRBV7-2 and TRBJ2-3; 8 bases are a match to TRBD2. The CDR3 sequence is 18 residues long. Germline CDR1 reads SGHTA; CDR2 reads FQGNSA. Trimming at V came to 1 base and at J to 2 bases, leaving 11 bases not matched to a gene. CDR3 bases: TGTGCCAGCAGCTTAGTCATTGGGGCGGGAGGTCTCACAGATACGCAGTATTTT. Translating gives CASSLVIGAGGLTDTQYF.

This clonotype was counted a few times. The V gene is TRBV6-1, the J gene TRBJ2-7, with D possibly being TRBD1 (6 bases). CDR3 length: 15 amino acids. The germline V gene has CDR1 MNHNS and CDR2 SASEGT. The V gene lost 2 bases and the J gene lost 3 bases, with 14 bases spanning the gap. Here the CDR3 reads CASSELVTGNYEQYF. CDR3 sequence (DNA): TGTGCCAGCAGTGAATTGGTGACAGGAAACTACGAGCAGTACTTC.

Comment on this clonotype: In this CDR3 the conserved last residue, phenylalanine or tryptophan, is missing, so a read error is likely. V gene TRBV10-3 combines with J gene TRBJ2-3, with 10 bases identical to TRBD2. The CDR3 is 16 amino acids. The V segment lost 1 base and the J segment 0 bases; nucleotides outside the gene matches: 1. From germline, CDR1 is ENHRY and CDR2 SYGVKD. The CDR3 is CAISELAGGSTDTQYL. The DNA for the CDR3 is TGTGCCATCAGTGAGTTAGCGGGAGGCAGCACAGATACGCAGTATTTG.

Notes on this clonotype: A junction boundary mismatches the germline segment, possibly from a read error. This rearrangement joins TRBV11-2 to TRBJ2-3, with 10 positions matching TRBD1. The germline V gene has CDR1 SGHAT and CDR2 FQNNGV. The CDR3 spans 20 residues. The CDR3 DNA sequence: TGTGCCAGCAGCTCATTCGGGGCCCAGACAGGGGGCGAGCTGACAGCTACGCAGTATTTT. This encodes CASSSFGAQTGGELTATQYF.

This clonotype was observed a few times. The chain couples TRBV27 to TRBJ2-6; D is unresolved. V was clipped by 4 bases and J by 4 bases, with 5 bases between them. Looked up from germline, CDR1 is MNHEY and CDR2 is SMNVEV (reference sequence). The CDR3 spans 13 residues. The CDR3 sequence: CASSSRGANVLTF. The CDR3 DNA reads TGTGCCAGCAGTTCAAGGGGGGCCAACGTCCTGACTTTC.

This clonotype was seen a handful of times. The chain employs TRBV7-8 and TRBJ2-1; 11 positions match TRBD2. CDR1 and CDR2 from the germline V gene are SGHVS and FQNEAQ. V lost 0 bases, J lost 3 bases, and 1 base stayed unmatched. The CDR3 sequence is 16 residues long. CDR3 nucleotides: TGTGCCAGCAGCTTAGCGCTAGCGGGGGGCTACAATGAGCAGTTCTTC. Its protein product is CASSLALAGGYNEQFF.

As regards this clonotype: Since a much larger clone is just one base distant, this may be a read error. The CDR3 sequence: CASSYLSATYTQYF. The DNA for the CDR3 is TGTGCCAGCAGTTACTTGTCCGCCACATATACGCAGTATTTT. The chain uses TRBV6-2 or TRBV6-3 and TRBJ2-3; D is unclear. Germline CDR1 MNHEY, CDR2 SVGEGT. The CDR3 spans 14 residues.

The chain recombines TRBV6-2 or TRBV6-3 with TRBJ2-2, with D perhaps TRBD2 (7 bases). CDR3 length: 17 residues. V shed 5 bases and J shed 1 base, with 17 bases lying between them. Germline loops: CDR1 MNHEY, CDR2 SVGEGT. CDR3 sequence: CASSHEGGGLNTGELFF. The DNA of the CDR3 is TGTGCCAGCAGTCACGAAGGGGGGGGTCTGAACACCGGGGAGCTGTTTTTT.

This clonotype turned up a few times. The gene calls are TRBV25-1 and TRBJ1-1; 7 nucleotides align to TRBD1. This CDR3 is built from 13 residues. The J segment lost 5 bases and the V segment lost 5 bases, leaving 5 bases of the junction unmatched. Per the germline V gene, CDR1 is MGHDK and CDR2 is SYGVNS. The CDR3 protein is CASSSTGWTEAFF. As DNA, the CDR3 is TGTGCCAGCAGTTCGACAGGGTGGACTGAAGCTTTCTTT.

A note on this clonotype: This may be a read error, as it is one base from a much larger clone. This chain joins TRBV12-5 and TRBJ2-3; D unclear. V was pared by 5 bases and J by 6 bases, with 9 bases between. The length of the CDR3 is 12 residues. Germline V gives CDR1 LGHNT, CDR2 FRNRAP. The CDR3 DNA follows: TGTGCTAGTGGTGACACTTTTGATACGCAGTATTTT. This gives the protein CASGDTFDTQYF.